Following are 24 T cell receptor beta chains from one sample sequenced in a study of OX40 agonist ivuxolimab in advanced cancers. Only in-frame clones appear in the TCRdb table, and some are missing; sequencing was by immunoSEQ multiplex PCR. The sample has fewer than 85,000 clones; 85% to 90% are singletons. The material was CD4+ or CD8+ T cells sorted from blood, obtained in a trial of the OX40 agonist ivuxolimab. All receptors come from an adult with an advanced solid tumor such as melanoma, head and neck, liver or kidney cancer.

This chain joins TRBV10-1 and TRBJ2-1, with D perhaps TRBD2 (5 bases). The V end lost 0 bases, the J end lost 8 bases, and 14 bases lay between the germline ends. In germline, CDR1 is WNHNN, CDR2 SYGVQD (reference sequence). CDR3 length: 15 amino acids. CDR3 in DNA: TGCGCCAGCAGTGAGTCGGCGGGTATGGGTGATGAGCAGTTCTTC. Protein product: CASSESAGMGDEQFF.

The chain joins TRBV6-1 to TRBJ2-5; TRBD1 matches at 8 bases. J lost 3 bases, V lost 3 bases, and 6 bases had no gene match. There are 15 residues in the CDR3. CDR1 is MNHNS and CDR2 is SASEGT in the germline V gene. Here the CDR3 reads CASSDAQTGEETQYF. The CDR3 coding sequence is TGTGCCAGCAGTGATGCCCAGACAGGGGAAGAGACCCAGTACTTC.

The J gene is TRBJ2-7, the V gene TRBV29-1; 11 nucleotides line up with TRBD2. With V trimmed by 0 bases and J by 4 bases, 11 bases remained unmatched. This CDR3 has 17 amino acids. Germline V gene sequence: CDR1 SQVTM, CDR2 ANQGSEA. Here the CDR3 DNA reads TGCAGCGTTGAAGAACGAGACAGACTAGCGGGAATGTACGAGCAGTACTTC. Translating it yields CSVEERDRLAGMYEQYF.

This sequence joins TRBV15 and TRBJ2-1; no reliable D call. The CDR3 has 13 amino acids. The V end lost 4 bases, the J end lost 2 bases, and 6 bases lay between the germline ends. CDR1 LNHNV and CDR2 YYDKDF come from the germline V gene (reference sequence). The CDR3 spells CATSINPYNEQFF. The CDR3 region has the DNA TGTGCCACCAGCATTAACCCCTACAATGAGCAGTTCTTC.

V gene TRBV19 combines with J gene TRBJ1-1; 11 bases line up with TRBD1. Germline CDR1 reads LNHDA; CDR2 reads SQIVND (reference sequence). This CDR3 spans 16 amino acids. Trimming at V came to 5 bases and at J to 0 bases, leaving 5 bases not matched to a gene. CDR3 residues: CASSPRTGGMNTEAFF. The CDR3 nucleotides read TGTGCCAGTAGTCCCCGGACAGGGGGCATGAACACTGAAGCTTTCTTT. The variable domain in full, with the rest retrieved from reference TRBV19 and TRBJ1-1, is DGGITQSPKYLFRKEGQNVTLSCEQNLNHDAMYWYRQDPGQGLRLIYYSQIVNDFQKGDIAEGYSVSREKKESFPLTVTSAQKNPTAFYLCASSPRTGGMNTEAFFGQGTRLTVV.

In DNA, the CDR3 is TGCGCCAGCAGTGAGGGTATTTCCTACGAGCAGTACTTC. This codes for CASSEGISYEQYF. This sequence joins TRBV5-1 and TRBJ2-5, with a weak D call TRBD2 (5 bases). The tail of the sequence fits TRBJ2-7 better, so the J call may be wrong. Per the germline V gene, CDR1 is SGHRS and CDR2 is YFSETQ. The CDR3 runs to 13 residues.

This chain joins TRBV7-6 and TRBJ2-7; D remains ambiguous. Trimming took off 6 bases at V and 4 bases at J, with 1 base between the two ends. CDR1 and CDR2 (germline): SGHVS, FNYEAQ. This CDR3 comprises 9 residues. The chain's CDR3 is CASSYEQYF. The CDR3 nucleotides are TGTGCCAGCAGTTACGAGCAGTACTTC.

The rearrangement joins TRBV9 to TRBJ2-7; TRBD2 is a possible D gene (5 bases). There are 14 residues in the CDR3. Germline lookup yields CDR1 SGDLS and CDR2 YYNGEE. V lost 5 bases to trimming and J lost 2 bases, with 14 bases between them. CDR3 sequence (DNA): TGTGCCAGCAGTGAGACGGTCGGGACCTACGAGCAGTACTTC. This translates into CASSETVGTYEQYF. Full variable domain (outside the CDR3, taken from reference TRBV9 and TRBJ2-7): DSGVTQTPKHLITATGQRVTLRCSPRSGDLSVYWYQQSLDQGLQFLIQYYNGEERAKGNILERFSAQQFPDLHSELNLSSLELGDSALYFCASSETVGTYEQYFGPGTRLTVT.

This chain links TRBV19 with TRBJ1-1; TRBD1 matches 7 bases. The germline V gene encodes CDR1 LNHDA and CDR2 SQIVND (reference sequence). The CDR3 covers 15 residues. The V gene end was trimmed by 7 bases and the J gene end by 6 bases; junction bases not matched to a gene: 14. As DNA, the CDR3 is TGTGCCAGTATGACAGGGATCGGGAACACCGCTGAAGCTTTCTTT. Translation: CASMTGIGNTAEAFF.

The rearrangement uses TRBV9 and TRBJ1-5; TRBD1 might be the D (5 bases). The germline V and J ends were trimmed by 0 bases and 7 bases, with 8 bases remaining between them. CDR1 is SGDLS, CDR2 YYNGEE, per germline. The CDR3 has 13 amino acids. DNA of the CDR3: TGTGCCAGCAGCGTAGGGGGGATCCAGCCCCAGCATTTT. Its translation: CASSVGGIQPQHF.

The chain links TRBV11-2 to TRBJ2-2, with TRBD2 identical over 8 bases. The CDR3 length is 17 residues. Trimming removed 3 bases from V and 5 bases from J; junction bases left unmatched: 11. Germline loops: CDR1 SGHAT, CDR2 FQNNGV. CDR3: CASSLRVAGPTTGELFF. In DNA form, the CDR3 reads TGTGCCAGCAGCTTGAGGGTAGCGGGGCCCACAACCGGGGAGCTGTTTTTT.

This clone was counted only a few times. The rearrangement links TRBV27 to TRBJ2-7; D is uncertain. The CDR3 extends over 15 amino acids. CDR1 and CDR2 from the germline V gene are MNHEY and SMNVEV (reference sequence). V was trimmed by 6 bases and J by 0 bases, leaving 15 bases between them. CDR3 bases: TGTGCCAGCAGGTCGGGCTTCTCGAGCTCCTACGAGCAGTACTTC. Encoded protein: CASRSGFSSSYEQYF.

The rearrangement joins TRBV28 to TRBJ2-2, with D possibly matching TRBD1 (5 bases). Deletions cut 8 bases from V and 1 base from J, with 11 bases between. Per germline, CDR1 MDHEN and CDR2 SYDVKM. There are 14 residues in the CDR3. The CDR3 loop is CASSGQGNTGELFF. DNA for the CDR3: TGTGCCAGCTCCGGTCAGGGGAACACCGGGGAGCTGTTTTTT. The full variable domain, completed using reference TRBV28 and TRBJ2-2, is DVKVTQSSRYLVKRTGEKVFLECVQDMDHENMFWYRQDPGLGLRLIYFSYDVKMKEKGDIPEGYSVSREKKERFSLILESASTNQTSMYLCASSGQGNTGELFFGEGSRLTVL.

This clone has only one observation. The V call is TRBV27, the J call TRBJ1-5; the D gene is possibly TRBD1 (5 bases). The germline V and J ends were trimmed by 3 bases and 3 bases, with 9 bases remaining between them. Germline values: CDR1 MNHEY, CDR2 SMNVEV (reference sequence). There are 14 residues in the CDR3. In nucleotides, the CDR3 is TGTGCCAGCAGTTTGCGGGGCCCCAATCAGCCCCAGCATTTT. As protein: CASSLRGPNQPQHF.

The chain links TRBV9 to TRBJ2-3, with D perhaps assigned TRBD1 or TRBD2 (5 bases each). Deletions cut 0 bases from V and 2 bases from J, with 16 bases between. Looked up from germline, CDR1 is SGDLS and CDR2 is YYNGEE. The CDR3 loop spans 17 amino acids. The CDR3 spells CASSVERGGINTDTQYF. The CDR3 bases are TGTGCCAGCAGCGTAGAGAGGGGTGGGATCAACACAGATACGCAGTATTTT. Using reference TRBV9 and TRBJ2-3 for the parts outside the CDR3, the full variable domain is DSGVTQTPKHLITATGQRVTLRCSPRSGDLSVYWYQQSLDQGLQFLIQYYNGEERAKGNILERFSAQQFPDLHSELNLSSLELGDSALYFCASSVERGGINTDTQYFGPGTRLTVL.

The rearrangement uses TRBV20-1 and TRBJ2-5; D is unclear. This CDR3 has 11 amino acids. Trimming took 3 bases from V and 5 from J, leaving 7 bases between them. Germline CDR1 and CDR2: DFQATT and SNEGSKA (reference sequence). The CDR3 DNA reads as TGCAGTGCTAGGGCCGTGGAGACCCAGTACTTC. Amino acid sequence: CSARAVETQYF.

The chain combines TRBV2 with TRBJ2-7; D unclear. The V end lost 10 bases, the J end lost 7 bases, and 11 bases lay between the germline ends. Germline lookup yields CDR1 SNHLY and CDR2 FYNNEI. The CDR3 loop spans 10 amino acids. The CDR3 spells CATTGEEQYF. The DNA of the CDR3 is TGTGCCACCACGGGTGAGGAGCAGTACTTC. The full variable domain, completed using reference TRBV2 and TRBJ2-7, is EPEVTQTPSHQVTQMGQEVILRCVPISNHLYFYWYRQILGQKVEFLVSFYNNEISEKSEIFDDQFSVERPDGSNFTLKIRSTKLEDSAMYFCATTGEEQYFGPGTRLTVT.

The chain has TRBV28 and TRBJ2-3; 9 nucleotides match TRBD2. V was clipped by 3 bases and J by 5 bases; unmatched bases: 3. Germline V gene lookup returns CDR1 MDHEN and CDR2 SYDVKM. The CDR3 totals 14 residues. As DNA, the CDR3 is TGTGCCAGCAGTTTTAGCGGGGGAAGAGATACGCAGTATTTT. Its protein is CASSFSGGRDTQYF.

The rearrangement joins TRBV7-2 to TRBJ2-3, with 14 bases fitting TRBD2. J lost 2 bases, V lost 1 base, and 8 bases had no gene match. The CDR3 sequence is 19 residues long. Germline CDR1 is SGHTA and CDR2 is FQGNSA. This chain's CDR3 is CASSLDPRLAGGHTDTQYF. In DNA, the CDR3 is TGTGCCAGCAGCTTAGACCCCCGACTAGCGGGAGGGCACACAGATACGCAGTATTTT.

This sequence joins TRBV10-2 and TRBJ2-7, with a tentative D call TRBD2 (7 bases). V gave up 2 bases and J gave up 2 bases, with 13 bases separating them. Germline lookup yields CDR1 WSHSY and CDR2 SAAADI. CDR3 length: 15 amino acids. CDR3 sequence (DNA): TGCGCCAGCAGTGAGGGGAGGGGGGGCACCTACGAGCAGTACTTC. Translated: CASSEGRGGTYEQYF.

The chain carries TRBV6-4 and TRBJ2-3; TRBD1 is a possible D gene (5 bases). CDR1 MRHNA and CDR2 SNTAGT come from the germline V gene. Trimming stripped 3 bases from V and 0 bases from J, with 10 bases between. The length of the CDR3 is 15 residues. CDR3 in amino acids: CASSEGVASTDTQYF. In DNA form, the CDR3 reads TGTGCCAGCAGTGAAGGGGTGGCTAGCACAGATACGCAGTATTTT.

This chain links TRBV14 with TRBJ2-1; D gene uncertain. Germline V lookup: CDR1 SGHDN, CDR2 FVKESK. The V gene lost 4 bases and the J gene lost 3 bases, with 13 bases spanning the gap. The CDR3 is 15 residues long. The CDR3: CASSRSIDFYNEQFF. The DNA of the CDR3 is TGTGCCAGCAGCCGAAGCATAGACTTCTACAATGAGCAGTTCTTC. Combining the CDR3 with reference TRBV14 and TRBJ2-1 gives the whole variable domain EAGVTQFPSHSVIEKGQTVTLRCDPISGHDNLYWYRRVMGKEIKFLLHFVKESKQDESGMPNNRFLAERTGGTYSTLKVQPAELEDSGVYFCASSRSIDFYNEQFFGPGTRLTVL.

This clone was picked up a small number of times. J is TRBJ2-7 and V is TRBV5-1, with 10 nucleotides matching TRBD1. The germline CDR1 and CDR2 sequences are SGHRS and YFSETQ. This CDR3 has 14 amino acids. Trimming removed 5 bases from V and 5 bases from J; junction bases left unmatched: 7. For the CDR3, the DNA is TGCGCCAGCAGAATGGGACAGGGGATAAACGAGCAGTACTTC. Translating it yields CASRMGQGINEQYF.

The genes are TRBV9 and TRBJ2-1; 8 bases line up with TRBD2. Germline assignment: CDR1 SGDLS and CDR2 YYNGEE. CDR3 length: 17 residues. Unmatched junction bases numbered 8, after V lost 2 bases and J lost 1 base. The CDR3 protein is CASSVKRAGASYNEQFF. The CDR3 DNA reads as TGTGCCAGCAGCGTGAAAAGAGCGGGAGCGTCCTACAATGAGCAGTTCTTC.